These 25 T cell receptor beta chains originate from one sample sequenced in a study of T cell clonality in common variable immunodeficiency. Study results and caveats: In common variable immunodeficiency, TCR beta chains reportedly carried fewer deletions and N-nucleotide insertions.

This table comes from immunoSEQ multiplex PCR, and its TCRdb copy is limited to in-frame clones, with some not included. This repertoire holds roughly 42,000 clones, and none appear only once. Their recognized antigens are unknown. The sample was peripheral blood mononuclear cells. The receptors come from a human donor with common variable immunodeficiency.

The sample holds a few counts of this clone. The read falls 3 residues short of the CDR3 end, and the missing part is taken from the germline J gene. This sequence joins TRBV2 and TRBJ2-6, with 9 nucleotides matching TRBD1. The CDR3 contains 16 residues. The germline gives CDR1 SNHLY, CDR2 FYNNEI. The J segment lost 2 bases and the V segment lost 6 bases, leaving 5 bases of the junction unmatched. The CDR3 region is CASSETGGAGANVLTF. CDR3 DNA (partial): TGTGCCAGCAGCGAAACAGGGGGCGCTGGGGCCAACGTC.

This clone was counted between two and nine times. The read falls 3 residues short of the CDR3 end, and the missing part is taken from the germline J gene. The J gene is TRBJ1-1, the V gene TRBV7-2; D perhaps matches TRBD1 (5 bases). The length of the CDR3 is 18 residues. Germline V gives CDR1 SGHTA, CDR2 FQGNSA. The DNA read from the CDR3 is TGTGCCGACAGCTTAGCAAGCGCGGGGCAGAGGCCAAAAAAGGAA. It yields the protein CADSLASAGQRPKKE. The entire CDR3 protein is CADSLASAGQRPKKEAFF.

This clone was seen ten or more times. The read stops 3 residues short of the end of the CDR3; the missing end is completed from the germline J gene. This sequence joins TRBV4-1 and TRBJ1-1, with D unclear. CDR1 is MGHRA and CDR2 is YSYEKL in the germline V gene. With 0 bases removed from V and 5 bases from J, the gap between germline ends came to 13 bases. This CDR3 comprises 15 residues. CDR3: CASSQDAQSGTEAFF. CDR3 DNA (partial): TGCGCCAGCAGCCAAGACGCCCAATCGGGGACTGAA.

This clone was counted many times. The read stops 3 residues short of the end of the CDR3; the missing end is completed from the germline J gene. The V gene is TRBV20-1, the J gene TRBJ2-7; 15 bases map to TRBD2. Trimming at V came to 4 bases and at J to 4 bases, leaving 8 bases not matched to a gene. CDR3 size: 16 residues. CDR1 is DFQATT and CDR2 is SNEGSKA in the germline V gene (reference sequence). Partial CDR3 DNA: TGCAGTGCTATGATTAGGACTAGCGGGAGGGAATACGAG. Protein: CSAMIRTSGREYE. The full CDR3 protein is CSAMIRTSGREYEQYF.

This clone has ten or more counts. The CDR3 is cut off 3 residues early in the read; its end comes from the germline J gene. V is TRBV20-1 and J is TRBJ2-1; 13 bases fit TRBD2. V gave up 1 base and J gave up 7 bases; unmatched junction bases: 7. The CDR3 runs 16 residues. Per the germline V gene, CDR1 is DFQATT and CDR2 is SNEGSKA (reference sequence). CDR3 amino acids: CSARGRTSGRNNEQFF. The DNA read from the CDR3 is TGCAGTGCTAGAGGCAGGACTAGCGGGAGAAATAATGAG.

On this clone itself: Read coverage stops 3 residues before the CDR3 terminus; the germline J gene supplies the remainder. The chain employs TRBV30 and TRBJ2-3; 10 bases map to TRBD2. The CDR3 has 15 amino acids. The V segment lost 4 bases and the J segment 6 bases; nucleotides outside the gene matches: 10. CDR1 is GTSNPN, CDR2 SVGIG, per germline (reference sequence). This CDR3 reads CAWTLAGARGDTQYF. The CDR3 bases that were read are TGTGCCTGGACTCTAGCGGGGGCGCGGGGGGATACG.

In its sample, this clone was seen a few times. The read stops 3 residues short of the end of the CDR3; the missing end is completed from the germline J gene. This chain links TRBV7-2 with TRBJ1-1; no firm D call. The germline V gene encodes CDR1 SGHTA and CDR2 FQGNSA. The germline V and J ends were trimmed by 1 base and 5 bases, with 11 bases remaining between them. The CDR3 spans 14 residues. CDR3 protein: CASSLEGAGTEAFF. The CDR3 DNA, read in part, is TGTGCCAGCAGCTTAGAGGGCGCGGGTACTGAA.

In this sample, this clone turned up a few times. Read coverage stops 3 residues before the CDR3 terminus; the germline J gene supplies the remainder. The chain has TRBV7-6 and TRBJ1-6; D call uncertain. This CDR3 comprises 16 residues. Trimming removed 2 bases from V and 8 bases from J, with 16 bases in between. Germline V gives CDR1 SGHVS, CDR2 FNYEAQ. CDR3: CASSLTTLSQHSPLHF. Incomplete CDR3 DNA: TGTGCCAGCAGCTTAACGACCCTTAGCCAGCATTCACCC.

This clone has a count of ten or more. Sequencing ends 3 residues short of the CDR3 end; the germline J gene provides the rest. V gene TRBV5-1 combines with J gene TRBJ2-1, with 10 bases matching TRBD2. CDR1 SGHRS and CDR2 YFSETQ come from the germline V gene. V shed 4 bases, J shed 3 bases, and the junction held 1 base outside the gene matches. The CDR3 runs to 14 residues. Incomplete CDR3 DNA: TGCGCCAGCAGCCGGACTAGCGGCTACAATGAG. Encoded protein: CASSRTSGYNE. The complete CDR3 sequence is CASSRTSGYNEQFF.

This clone was detected ten times or more. The read halts 3 residues ahead of the CDR3 end, with the missing end drawn from the germline J gene. The chain has TRBV5-1 and TRBJ2-5; 8 bases fit TRBD2. The CDR3 covers 13 residues. V lost 6 bases, J lost 3 bases, and 4 bases stayed unmatched. The germline gives CDR1 SGHRS, CDR2 YFSETQ. CDR3 DNA (partial): TGCGCCAGCACCCTTAGCGGGAAAGAGACC. It translates to CASTLSGKET. The whole CDR3 sequence is CASTLSGKETQYF.

This clone was detected many times. The covered CDR3 bases are TGTGCCAGCAGCTTGGGGGGACTAGCGCACAATGAG. Translated, it gives CASSLGGLAHNE. The complete CDR3 sequence is CASSLGGLAHNEQFF. The chain couples TRBV5-4 to TRBJ2-1, with TRBD2 matching 10 bases. With the read ending 3 residues before the CDR3 end, the germline J gene is used to fill in that end. This CDR3 comprises 15 residues. Germline V CDR1 and CDR2: SGHNT, YYREEE (reference sequence). J gave up 5 bases and V 0 bases, and 2 bases lay outside the gene matches. Filled out from reference TRBV5-4 and TRBJ2-1, the complete variable domain reads ETGVTQSPTHLIKTRGQQVTLRCSSQSGHNTVSWYQQALGQGPQFIFQYYREEENGRGNFPPRFSGLQFPNYSSELNVNALELDDSALYLCASSLGGLAHNEQFFGPGTRLTVL.

This clone was seen a handful of times. Read coverage stops 3 residues before the CDR3 terminus; the germline J gene supplies the remainder. The chain joins TRBV20-1 to TRBJ1-4; D is possibly TRBD1 (5 bases). There are 12 residues in the CDR3. V shed 6 bases and J shed 2 bases, with 7 bases lying between them. Per the germline V gene, CDR1 is DFQATT and CDR2 is SNEGSKA (reference sequence). CDR3 DNA, as far as it was read: TGCAGTGCGGGGCAGACTAATGAAAAA. Translation gives CSAGQTNEK. The whole CDR3 sequence reads CSAGQTNEKLFF.

Worth noting for this clone: The read falls 3 residues short of the CDR3 end, and the missing part is taken from the germline J gene. The chain has TRBV19 and TRBJ1-6; 7 bases match TRBD1. The CDR3 has 17 residues. Germline V gives CDR1 LNHDA, CDR2 SQIVND (reference sequence). V lost 3 bases, J lost 7 bases, and 12 bases stayed unmatched. CDR3 amino acids: CASSIAGLGGWNSPLHF. Incomplete CDR3 DNA: TGTGCCAGTAGTATTGCTGGTTTAGGGGGCTGGAATTCACCC. Filled out from reference TRBV19 and TRBJ1-6, the complete variable domain reads DGGITQSPKYLFRKEGQNVTLSCEQNLNHDAMYWYRQDPGQGLRLIYYSQIVNDFQKGDIAEGYSVSREKKESFPLTVTSAQKNPTAFYLCASSIAGLGGWNSPLHFGNGTRLTVT.

This clone was recorded many times. Read coverage stops 3 residues before the CDR3 terminus; the germline J gene supplies the remainder. Other DNA sequences in the same sample also yield this CDR3. The gene calls are TRBV7-3 and TRBJ2-3, with 9 positions matching TRBD1. V lost 2 bases to trimming and J lost 0 bases; unmatched junction nucleotides: 6. The CDR3 spans 17 residues. Germline CDR1 SGHTA, CDR2 FQGTGA. CDR3 loop: CASSLVGQGSSTDTQYF. The DNA read from the CDR3 is TGTGCCAGCAGCTTAGTGGGACAGGGCTCTAGCACAGATACG.

As regards this clone: The DNA ends 3 residues before the CDR3 does, and the rest of the CDR3 is filled in from the germline J gene. The chain carries TRBV7-8 and TRBJ1-2; D remains unclear. V lost 5 bases to trimming and J lost 2 bases, with 18 bases between them. The CDR3 extends over 16 amino acids. Germline CDR1 SGHVS, CDR2 FQNEAQ. The CDR3 bases that were read are TGTGCCAGCAGCCCCCGCCAGGCCAGTCCGAACTATGGC. It encodes CASSPRQASPNYG. The whole CDR3 sequence reads CASSPRQASPNYGYTF.

About this clone: From the germline J gene comes the end of the CDR3, since the read stops 3 residues before it. The chain recombines TRBV5-5 with TRBJ1-2; the match to TRBD1 covers 7 bases. Germline assignment: CDR1 SGHKS and CDR2 YYEKEE (reference sequence). This CDR3 contains 15 residues. V shed 3 bases, J shed 6 bases, and the junction held 11 bases outside the gene matches. CDR3 sequence: CASSSGGQGTDGYTF. CDR3 DNA, as far as it was read: TGTGCCAGCAGCTCAGGGGGGCAGGGCACCGATGGC.

In this sample, this clone turned up many times. The read terminates 3 residues ahead of where the CDR3 ends, so the germline J gene completes it. V usage is TRBV2 and J usage is TRBJ1-1; no reliable D call. The CDR3 spans 14 residues. V dropped 1 base and J dropped 6 bases, with 12 bases sitting between them. The germline V gene encodes CDR1 SNHLY and CDR2 FYNNEI. The CDR3 reads CASSEERGIAEAFF. CDR3 DNA (partial): TGTGCCAGCAGTGAAGAACGGGGAATCGCTGAA.

At least ten counts were recorded for this clone. The CDR3 end falls 3 residues outside the read, so it is completed with the germline J gene. The rearrangement joins TRBV12-3 or TRBV12-4 to TRBJ2-7, with a possible D match to TRBD1 (5 bases). The CDR3 extends over 13 amino acids. The germline V and J ends were trimmed by 4 bases and 2 bases, with 9 bases remaining between them. The CDR3 here is CASSSRQTYEQYF. Partial CDR3 DNA: TGTGCCAGCAGTTCTAGACAGACCTACGAG.

This clone has more than one count but fewer than ten. The observed sequence ends 3 residues before the CDR3 terminus, with the missing tail filled in from the germline J gene. The V call is TRBV20-1, the J call TRBJ2-1; TRBD2 aligns across 8 bases. CDR1 and CDR2 from the germline V gene are DFQATT and SNEGSKA (reference sequence). This CDR3 is built from 17 residues. V lost 6 bases, J lost 0 bases, and 13 bases stayed unmatched. CDR3 sequence: CSAPIGSGTSSYNEQFF. The CDR3 bases that were read are TGCAGTGCGCCAATTGGGAGCGGGACTAGCTCCTACAATGAG.

This clone occurred many times. The read falls 3 residues short of the CDR3 end, and the missing part is taken from the germline J gene. V usage is TRBV5-1 and J usage is TRBJ1-4; no reliable D call. CDR1 and CDR2 from the germline V gene are SGHRS and YFSETQ. The V gene lost 4 bases and the J gene lost 5 bases, with 12 bases spanning the gap. The CDR3 is made up of 14 amino acids. CDR3 DNA, as far as it was read: TGCGCCAGCAGCCCCCGAGAGGCCAATGAAAAA. Translated, it gives CASSPREANEK. The whole CDR3 region reads CASSPREANEKLFF.

To note about this clone: The read terminates 3 residues before the CDR3 end, so the remaining end is supplied by the germline J gene. The chain combines TRBV11-2 with TRBJ1-5; tentatively, D is TRBD1 (6 bases). Deletions cut 5 bases from V and 7 bases from J, with 18 bases between. The germline V gene encodes CDR1 SGHAT and CDR2 FQNNGV. The CDR3 runs to 15 residues. The CDR3 loop is CASSHGYSGAQPQHF. The DNA read from the CDR3 is TGTGCCAGCAGCCACGGATACTCAGGGGCCCAGCCC.

On this clone itself: From the germline J gene comes the end of the CDR3, since the read stops 3 residues before it. The V call is TRBV2, the J call TRBJ2-2, with D possibly being TRBD2 (5 bases). The CDR3 length is 14 residues. V shed 2 bases and J shed 5 bases, with 9 bases lying between them. CDR1 and CDR2 (germline): SNHLY, FYNNEI. CDR3 loop: CASSELARTGELFF. The part of the CDR3 DNA that was read is TGTGCCAGCAGTGAATTAGCGAGAACCGGGGAG.

Remarks on this clone: The read ends 3 residues shy of where the CDR3 ends; the end is completed using the germline J gene. The chain recombines TRBV5-1 with TRBJ2-7; no clear D gene. Per germline, CDR1 SGHRS and CDR2 YFSETQ. V was pared by 0 bases and J by 2 bases, with 12 bases between. The CDR3 length is 15 residues. The CDR3 sequence is CASSLGDTRAYEQYF. The sequenced CDR3 bases are TGCGCCAGCAGCTTGGGAGACACGAGAGCCTACGAG.

This clone came up a few times. The covered CDR3 bases are TGTGCCAGTAACCCCCCCGGGACAGGCCACACCGGGGAG. It translates to CASNPPGTGHTGE. The complete CDR3 reads CASNPPGTGHTGELFF. The chain has TRBV19 and TRBJ2-2; 8 bases map to TRBD1. The CDR3 end falls 3 residues outside the read, so it is completed with the germline J gene. The germline CDR1 and CDR2 sequences are LNHDA and SQIVND (reference sequence). CDR3 length: 16 amino acids. With V trimmed by 7 bases and J by 3 bases, 10 bases remained unmatched.

As for this clone: Read coverage stops 3 residues before the CDR3 terminus; the germline J gene supplies the remainder. This sequence joins TRBV18 and TRBJ1-2; the D is unclear. Per the germline V gene, CDR1 is KGHSH and CDR2 is LQKENI. V shed 0 bases and J shed 1 base, with 6 bases lying between them. The CDR3 totals 14 residues. The CDR3 spells CASSPPNFNYGYTF. The covered CDR3 bases are TGTGCCAGCTCACCACCCAACTTTAACTATGGC.